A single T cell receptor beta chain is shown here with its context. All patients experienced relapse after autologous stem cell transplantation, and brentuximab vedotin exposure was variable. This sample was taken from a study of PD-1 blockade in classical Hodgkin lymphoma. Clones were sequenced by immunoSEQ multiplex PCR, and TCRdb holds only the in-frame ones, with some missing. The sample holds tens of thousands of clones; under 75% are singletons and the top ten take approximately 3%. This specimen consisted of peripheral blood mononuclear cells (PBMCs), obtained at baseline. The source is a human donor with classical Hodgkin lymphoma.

CDR3 DNA: TGTGCCAGTAGTACCCTTGGCGAGCAGTACTTC. It translates to CASSTLGEQYF. This chain links TRBV19 with TRBJ2-7; D gene ambiguous. This CDR3 comprises 11 residues. CDR1 LNHDA and CDR2 SQIVND come from the germline V gene (reference sequence). V was clipped by 4 bases and J by 6 bases, with 7 bases between them.